This TCR beta chain derives from a study of shared clonotypes between healthy human individuals. Study in general: The study drew on two women and a few men aged 18 to 49 as donors. Per-donor plates numbered three CD4 naive, three CD4 memory, two CD8 naive and one CD8 memory.

Selected positively for CCR7 and CD45RO-negative, naive CD8 cells excluded terminally differentiated effector memory CD45RA+ cells. The count of this clone is one. Its target is not known. Germline CDR1 is SEHNR and CDR2 is FQNEAQ (reference sequence). The CDR3 extends over 14 amino acids. V lost 5 bases and J lost 2, with 13 bases in between. Replicate PCRs for sorted subsets used approximately 190 ng DNA; this equaled tens of thousands of T cell genomes. Sequenced by immunoSEQ multiplex PCR; TCRdb stores in-frame clones only, minus some. The sample shows some 2.1 million clones, just under 95% of them seen only once. General study findings and limits: It was anticipated that sequencing depth would influence how many clonotypes donors shared.

The rearrangement links TRBV7-9 to TRBJ2-7; D is unclear. The sequence was collected from a man younger than 30 in good health. Some clones in this sample may be carry-over from other donors' samples. Sequencing was carried out using naive CD8+ T cells from PBMCs. CDR3 in DNA: TGTGCCAGCAGCCAAGACGGAATTACCTACGAGCAGTACTTC. This gives the protein CASSQDGITYEQYF.